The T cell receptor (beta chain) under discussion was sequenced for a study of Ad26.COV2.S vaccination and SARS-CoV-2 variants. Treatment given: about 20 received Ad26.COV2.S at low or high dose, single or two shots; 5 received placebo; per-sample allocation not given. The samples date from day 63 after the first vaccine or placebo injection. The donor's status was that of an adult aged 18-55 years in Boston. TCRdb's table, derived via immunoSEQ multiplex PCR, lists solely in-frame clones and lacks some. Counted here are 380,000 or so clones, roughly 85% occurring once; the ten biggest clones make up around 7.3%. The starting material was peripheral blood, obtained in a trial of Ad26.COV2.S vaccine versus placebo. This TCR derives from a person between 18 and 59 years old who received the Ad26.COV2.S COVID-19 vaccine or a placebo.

The DNA of the CDR3 is TGTGCCAGCAGCCAAGAAGCCAGCAGCACAGATACGCAGTATTTT. This gives the protein CASSQEASSTDTQYF. This chain links TRBV4-2 with TRBJ2-3, with D uncertain. The V gene's germline CDR1 is LGHNA and CDR2 YNFKEQ. The CDR3 has 15 amino acids. With 0 bases removed from V and 0 bases from J, the gap between germline ends came to 7 bases.